This TCR beta chain is from a study of shared clonotypes between healthy human individuals. The overall study: Three plates each covered CD4 naive and memory; CD8 naive two, CD8 memory one.

Some clones are missing from TCRdb's copy, which holds only in-frame ones; the method was immunoSEQ multiplex PCR. The table lists approximately 2,200,000 clones, about 93% of them singletons. The CDR3 totals 13 residues. The germline CDR1 and CDR2 sequences are SGHTS and YDEGEE. With 1 base removed from V and 2 bases from J, the gap between germline ends came to 7 bases. General study points: Generally, naive subsets (rather than memory subsets) showed larger estimated richness.

About this clone itself: What it binds is not known. This same CDR3 is encoded by further DNA sequences in the sample.

Terminally differentiated effector memory CD45RA+ cells were excluded by CCR7 positive selection of CD45RO-negative cells. HIV-negative, healthy adults without recent acute infections or vaccinations were the donors. The origin of this receptor is a man aged 18 to 30 in good health. Some clones in this sample may be carry-over from other donors' samples. J is TRBJ2-7 and V is TRBV5-8; no clear D gene. Sequencing input: naive CD8+ T cells from PBMCs. In nucleotides, the CDR3 is TGTGCCAGCAGCTTGTCGGGTACCTACGAGCAGTACTTC. This gives the protein CASSLSGTYEQYF.